This entry lists 21 T cell receptor beta chains sequenced from one sample in a study of shared clonotypes between healthy human individuals. The method was immunoSEQ multiplex PCR; TCRdb's version includes in-frame clones alone and lacks a portion of them. The table has roughly 490,000 clones, about 82% seen once. Sequenced sample: PBMCs. These receptors all come from a woman aged 40 to 50 in good health. Some clones in this sample may be carry-over from other donors' samples.

The rearrangement uses TRBV5-1 and TRBJ2-2, with 7 bases matching TRBD1. V shed 0 bases, J shed 6 bases, and the junction held 5 bases outside the gene matches. The CDR3 contains 15 residues. CDR1 and CDR2 (germline): SGHRS, YFSETQ. The DNA for the CDR3 is TGCGCCAGCAGCTTGGTAGGGGGCGCGGCCGGGGAGCTGTTTTTT. Its protein product is CASSLVGGAAGELFF.

J is TRBJ2-5 and V is TRBV7-8; weak D call: TRBD2 (5 bases). The V end lost 4 bases, the J end lost 5 bases, and 26 bases lay between the germline ends. Germline V gene lookup returns CDR1 SGHVS and CDR2 FQNEAQ. The CDR3 extends over 18 amino acids. The DNA of the CDR3 is TGTGCCAGCAGCTCCCTGGGTTGGGTAGCGCGAGTAGGTGAGACCCAGTACTTC. Its protein is CASSSLGWVARVGETQYF.

On this clone itself: One base away lies a much larger clone, so this may be a sequencing read error. The sample has other DNA sequences that encode this CDR3 too. The J gene is TRBJ2-3, the V gene TRBV7-9; 7 bases agree with TRBD2. Germline V lookup: CDR1 SEHNR, CDR2 FQNEAQ (reference sequence). The CDR3 has 17 amino acids. CDR3 coding DNA: TGCGCCAGCAGCTTGGGTCTGGGACTAACGCTTACAGATACGCAGTATTTT. This codes for CASSLGLGLTLTDTQYF. Full variable domain (missing parts from reference TRBV7-9 and TRBJ2-3): DTGVSQNPRHKITKRGQNVTFRCDPISEHNRLYWYRQTLGQGPEFLTYFQNEAQLEKSRLLSDRFSAERPKGSFSTLEIQRTEQGDSAMYLCASSLGLGLTLTDTQYFGPGTRLTVL.

V usage is TRBV6-5 and J usage is TRBJ2-7; D gene uncertain. The germline V gene has CDR1 MNHEY and CDR2 SVGAGI. V lost 0 bases and J 0 bases, leaving 9 bases between the germline ends. The CDR3 spans 15 residues. The CDR3 is CASSYSSERSYEQYF. The CDR3 nucleotides read TGTGCCAGCAGTTACTCTTCTGAGCGCTCCTACGAGCAGTACTTC.

This clone was counted ten times or more. This chain joins TRBV4-1 and TRBJ2-1; TRBD1 aligns across 8 bases. Trimming removed 0 bases from V and 3 bases from J; junction bases left unmatched: 4. The CDR3 spans 16 residues. Germline CDR1 and CDR2: MGHRA and YSYEKL. Here the CDR3 reads CASSQDRGQVYNEQFF. The DNA of the CDR3 is TGCGCCAGCAGCCAAGATAGGGGACAGGTCTACAATGAGCAGTTCTTC.

This clone came up once. The J gene is TRBJ2-2, the V gene TRBV7-3; D is perhaps TRBD1 (5 bases). The V end was cut by 10 bases, the J end by 0 bases, with 12 bases between. This CDR3 has 14 residues. Germline V gives CDR1 SGHTA, CDR2 FQGTGA. The DNA of the CDR3 is TGTGCCACCTCCCTACAGGCGAACACCGGGGAGCTGTTTTTT. This gives the protein CATSLQANTGELFF.

This clone has ten or more counts. This sequence joins TRBV6-5 and TRBJ2-1; D gene uncertain. V was pared by 2 bases and J by 7 bases, with 3 bases between. There are 11 residues in the CDR3. The V gene's germline CDR1 is MNHEY and CDR2 SVGAGI. DNA for the CDR3: TGTGCCAGCAGTTACCTAAATGAGCAGTTCTTC. Translation gives CASSYLNEQFF.

As regards this clone: This likely reflects a read error, since a far larger clone is one base away. Other DNA sequences in the sample encode the same CDR3. V usage is TRBV30 and J usage is TRBJ2-7; perhaps TRBD2 as D (7 bases). Looked up from germline, CDR1 is GTSNPN and CDR2 is SVGIG (reference sequence). V was trimmed by 3 bases and J by 4 bases, leaving 10 bases between them. The CDR3 is 12 amino acids. This CDR3 reads CAWSGGRYEQYF. CDR3 DNA: TGTGCCTGGAGCGGGGGGCGTTACGAGCAGTACTTC. The full variable domain, completed using reference TRBV30 and TRBJ2-7, is SQTIHQWPATLVQPVGSPLSLECTVEGTSNPNLYWYRQAAGRGLQLLFYSVGIGQISSEVPQNLSASRPQDRQFILSSKKLLLSDSGFYLCAWSGGRYEQYFGPGTRLTVT.

The chain joins TRBV28 to TRBJ2-1; D remains ambiguous. Germline-derived CDR1 and CDR2 are MDHEN and SYDVKM. Trimming took 5 bases from V and 8 from J, leaving 16 bases between them. The CDR3 is 14 residues long. CDR3 bases: TGTGCCAGCAGTCCTCAAGGAGCACGGGATGAGCAGTTCTTC. It specifies CASSPQGARDEQFF.

There are a few counts of this clone. The rearrangement uses TRBV5-6 and TRBJ2-2; 9 nucleotides match TRBD1. V lost 5 bases to trimming and J lost 5 bases; unmatched junction nucleotides: 10. Germline CDR1 and CDR2: SGHDT and YYEEEE. This CDR3 is 16 amino acids long. CDR3 bases: TGTGCCAGCAGTTACCTGGGACAGGGAAGAACCGGGGAGCTGTTTTTT. Protein product: CASSYLGQGRTGELFF.

The genes are TRBV5-1 and TRBJ2-3; D uncertain. This CDR3 is 15 amino acids long. Per germline, CDR1 SGHRS and CDR2 YFSETQ. The V and J ends lost 4 bases and 4 bases respectively, with 16 bases between them. CDR3 coding DNA: TGCGCCAGCAGCGATTTCAGGCGGTCGGCAGATACGCAGTATTTT. Translating gives CASSDFRRSADTQYF.

The rearrangement uses TRBV11-2 and TRBJ2-7, with a tentative D call TRBD1 (6 bases). Germline V gene sequence: CDR1 SGHAT, CDR2 FQNNGV. Trimming cost V 1 base and J 3 bases, with 10 bases left between them. CDR3 size: 14 residues. The CDR3 region is CASSLAGVRYEQYF. As DNA, the CDR3 is TGTGCCAGCAGCTTAGCAGGGGTCCGCTACGAGCAGTACTTC.

The J gene is TRBJ2-5, the V gene TRBV4-3; 7 nucleotides line up with TRBD2. This CDR3 region has 16 residues. Germline V gene sequence: CDR1 LGHNA, CDR2 YSLEER. V trimming: 4 bases; J trimming: 2 bases; junction bases outside the gene matches: 10. CDR3 in amino acids: CASSRGGLRGQETQYF. CDR3 DNA: TGCGCCAGCAGCCGGGGGGGGTTGCGGGGACAAGAGACCCAGTACTTC.

This clone appeared a single time. The chain joins TRBV13 to TRBJ1-4, with D unclear. Trimming stripped 5 bases from V and 7 bases from J, with 17 bases between. The CDR3 length is 15 residues. CDR1 and CDR2 (germline): PRHDT, FYEKMQ (reference sequence). The DNA of the CDR3 is TGTGCCAGCAGCCCACCGGGCTCCCGGCGTGAAAAACTGTTTTTT. Translated, it gives CASSPPGSRREKLFF.

J is TRBJ1-2 and V is TRBV6-5, with 9 bases matching TRBD1. The CDR3 length is 12 residues. J gave up 7 bases and V 7 bases, and 4 bases lay outside the gene matches. Germline V gene lookup returns CDR1 MNHEY and CDR2 SVGAGI. CDR3 DNA: TGTGCCAGCAAACAGGGGGCGGCTGGCTACACCTTC. This encodes CASKQGAAGYTF.

The rearrangement links TRBV28 to TRBJ1-5; 10 bases align to TRBD1. J was trimmed by 6 bases and V by 5 bases; bases with no gene match: 10. The CDR3 contains 16 residues. Germline V gene lookup returns CDR1 MDHEN and CDR2 SYDVKM. CDR3 bases: TGTGCCAGCAGTCCCTCTCGGACAGGGGGTTTTCAGCCCCAGCATTTT. It codes for CASSPSRTGGFQPQHF.

This clone came up a few times. The chain couples TRBV5-1 to TRBJ2-5; 10 bases agree with TRBD2. Losses at the gene ends were 5 bases for V and 5 bases for J; bases not matched to a gene: 9. Germline CDR1 is SGHRS and CDR2 is YFSETQ. The CDR3 totals 15 residues. This CDR3 is CASRKSGRVEETQYF. CDR3 DNA sequence: TGCGCCAGCAGGAAAAGCGGGAGGGTGGAGGAGACCCAGTACTTC.

This clone was counted a few times. The rearrangement joins TRBV23-1 to TRBJ2-3; 7 bases are a match to TRBD2. TRBV23-1 is an ORF for which the function is uncertain. V lost 3 bases to trimming and J lost 4 bases; unmatched junction nucleotides: 19. The CDR3 totals 19 residues. DNA of the CDR3: TGCGCCAGCAGTCACCCGTCCCCCTTACTAGCGCGCCGTCCAGATACGCAGTATTTT. Translated, it gives CASSHPSPLLARRPDTQYF.

The V call is TRBV5-1, the J call TRBJ2-2; D remains ambiguous. The germline CDR1 and CDR2 sequences are SGHRS and YFSETQ. V was pared by 0 bases and J by 6 bases, with 12 bases between. This CDR3 has 15 residues. CDR3 DNA: TGCGCCAGCAGCTTGGGCCAACTTGAGGCCGGGGAGCTGTTTTTT. It yields the protein CASSLGQLEAGELFF.

The chain links TRBV7-2 to TRBJ2-3, with TRBD2 identical over 8 bases. The CDR3 runs to 18 residues. The V gene's germline CDR1 is SGHTA and CDR2 FQGNSA. The V gene end was trimmed by 0 bases and the J gene end by 0 bases; junction bases not matched to a gene: 8. CDR3 in amino acids: CASSLAGLAGLSTDTQYF. The CDR3 nucleotides are TGTGCCAGCAGCTTAGCGGGATTAGCGGGACTAAGCACAGATACGCAGTATTTT.

The CDR3 nucleotides are TGTGCCAGCAGCAAATCAATGCACTGTAATGGAAACACCATATATTTT. Translation: CASSKSMHCNGNTIYF. The chain combines TRBV21-1 with TRBJ1-3. TRBV21-1 represents a pseudogene. CDR3 size: 16 residues.